This is a list of T cell receptor beta chains from one sample in a study of Graves' ophthalmopathy and Graves' hyperthyroidism. TCRdb re-derived calls from the multiplex PCR reads in MiXCR, one entry per CDR3 protein. This table holds more than 550,000 distinct CDR3 sequences, about 41% found once. Sequences were obtained from peripheral blood. These TCRs come from an adult man with Graves' ophthalmopathy. Both conserved end residues are part of each CDR3. D genes are given only for firm matches. Rows may omit the clone size; those that give it use once, few, many or a size class.

-,TRBJ1-1,many,TRBV12-3/TRBV12-4,CASRPQGYTEAFF,TGTGCCAGCAGACCCCAGGGATACACTGAAGCTTTCTTT
-,TRBJ2-2,many,TRBV10-3,CASSLDRNTGELFF,TGTGCCAGCAGCCTCGACAGGAACACCGGGGAGCTGTTTTTT
TRBD2,TRBJ2-5,many,TRBV7-9,CASSLRVTSGIQETQYF,TGTGCCAGCAGCTTAAGGGTGACTAGCGGGATACAAGAGACCCAGTACTTC
TRBD1,TRBJ1-1,few,TRBV4-3,CASSQDVQGAIENTEAFF,TGCGCCAGCAGCCAAGATGTGCAGGGGGCTATAGAGAACACTGAAGCTTTCTTT
TRBD2,TRBJ2-2,-,TRBV14,CASSQPGLASWELFF,TGTGCCAGCAGCCAACCGGGACTAGCGAGCTGGGAGCTGTTTTTT
-,TRBJ2-3,-,TRBV10-2,CASSVVGRKSDTQYF,TGCGCCAGCAGTGTAGTGGGCCGAAAATCAGATACGCAGTATTTT
-,TRBJ1-2,-,TRBV15,CATSSLGGPDYGYTF,TGTGCCACCAGCTCCCTCGGGGGCCCAGACTATGGCTACACCTTC
-,TRBJ2-6,-,TRBV7-9,CASSSRAVTF,TGTGCCAGCAGCTCCCGGGCCGTGACTTTC
-,TRBJ1-1,-,TRBV11-2,CGSSLGIYTEAFF,TGTGGCAGCAGCTTAGGAATTTACACTGAAGCTTTCTTT
-,TRBJ2-7,many,TRBV20-1,CSARGLGAATYEQYF,TGCAGTGCTAGAGGTCTAGGGGCAGCTACCTACGAGCAGTACTTC
TRBD2,TRBJ2-5,-,TRBV7-9,CASSLGSSGSRGQETQYF,TGTGCCAGCAGCTTAGGTTCTAGCGGGAGCCGTGGCCAAGAGACCCAGTACTTC
TRBD1,TRBJ1-1,-,TRBV11-1,CASRTGAAGEAFF,TGTGCCAGCAGGACAGGGGCGGCGGGAGAGGCTTTCTTT
TRBD1,TRBJ1-4,-,TRBV7-9,CASSAPGTGRSEKLFF,TGTGCCAGCAGCGCCCCCGGGACAGGTCGCTCCGAAAAACTGTTTTTT
-,TRBJ2-2,-,TRBV6-1,CASSWASRPTGELFF,TGTGCCAGCAGTTGGGCTAGCAGACCCACCGGGGAGCTGTTTTTT
-,TRBJ2-7,-,TRBV7-6,CASSLERGPSSYEQYF,TGTGCCAGCAGCTTAGAGAGAGGCCCTAGCTCCTACGAGCAGTACTTC
-,TRBJ2-5,many,TRBV20-1,CSARGTNQETQYF,TGCAGTGCTAGAGGGACTAACCAAGAGACCCAGTACTTC
-,TRBJ1-1,few,TRBV10-3,CASSFSGGKNTEAFF,TGTGCCAGCAGTTTCTCCGGGGGCAAGAACACTGAAGCTTTCTTT
-,TRBJ1-1,once,TRBV19,CASSGWGNSAFF,TGTGCCAGCAGTGGATGGGGGAATTCCGCTTTCTTT
TRBD1,TRBJ2-5,many,TRBV4-1,CASGAQGFETQYF,TGCGCCAGCGGAGCACAGGGGTTCGAGACCCAGTACTTC
-,TRBJ2-2,-,TRBV5-1,CASSLIVGNTGELFF,TGCGCCAGCAGCTTGATCGTCGGGAACACCGGGGAGCTGTTTTTT
-,TRBJ1-4,-,TRBV6-5,CASSDTKTNEKLFF,TGTGCCAGCAGTGACACGAAAACTAATGAAAAACTGTTTTTT
TRBD1,TRBJ1-6,-,TRBV2,CASSPNRGRVLGAYSPLHF,TGTGCCAGCAGTCCAAACAGGGGGCGCGTCTTAGGGGCGTATTCACCCCTCCACTTT
TRBD1,TRBJ1-4,many,TRBV6-6,CASTTGTGVEKLFF,TGTGCCAGCACTACCGGGACAGGGGTCGAAAAACTGTTTTTT
-,TRBJ2-7,-,TRBV24-1,CASSPSQIYEQYF,TGTGCCAGCAGCCCATCTCAGATCTACGAGCAGTACTTC
-,TRBJ1-5,-,TRBV25-1,CATSDGGSNQPQHF,TGTGCCACCAGTGATGGGGGCAGCAATCAGCCCCAGCATTTT
-,TRBJ2-2,-,TRBV2,CASSEYREWGTTGELFF,TGTGCCAGCAGTGAATACAGGGAGTGGGGGACCACCGGGGAGCTGTTTTTT
TRBD1,TRBJ1-1,-,TRBV7-1,CASSAGQGISTEAFF,TGTGCCAGCAGCGCAGGACAGGGGATTAGCACTGAAGCTTTCTTT
-,TRBJ1-2,many,TRBV14,CASSQVPVVYGYTF,TGTGCCAGCAGCCAAGTTCCGGTTGTTTATGGCTACACCTTC
TRBD1,TRBJ1-2,once,TRBV29-1,CSVDDRGGGYTF,TGCAGCGTCGATGACAGGGGCGGTGGCTACACCTTC
-,TRBJ2-6,-,TRBV5-6,CASSLAQVTGANVLTF,TGTGCCAGCAGCTTGGCTCAGGTTACCGGGGCCAACGTCCTGACTTTC
-,TRBJ2-6,-,TRBV29-1,CSSERSSGANVLTF,TGCAGCAGTGAAAGGAGCTCTGGGGCCAACGTCCTGACTTTC
-,TRBJ1-4,many,TRBV7-9,CASSLQGQAEKLFF,TGTGCCAGCAGTTTACAGGGTCAAGCTGAAAAACTGTTTTTT
-,TRBJ1-2,many,TRBV9,CASSSTGPLYGYTF,TGTGCCAGCAGCTCAACAGGACCGCTCTATGGCTACACCTTC
TRBD1,TRBJ2-7,-,TRBV10-3,CAISGQGSRYVDEQYF,TGTGCCATCAGTGGACAGGGGTCACGGTATGTGGACGAGCAGTACTTC
TRBD1,TRBJ1-5,-,TRBV10-3,CAISSTGAQPQHF,TGTGCCATCAGTTCGACAGGGGCCCAGCCCCAGCATTTT
TRBD2,TRBJ2-2,-,TRBV7-2,CASTGTSGTTGELFF,TGTGCCAGCACAGGGACTAGCGGGACGACCGGGGAGCTGTTTTTT
-,TRBJ1-6,many,TRBV29-1,CSVFWPRGESSYNSPLHF,-
-,TRBJ2-5,-,TRBV10-3,CAISDRPGDTQYF,TGTGCCATCAGTGATAGGCCGGGAGATACCCAGTACTTC
-,TRBJ1-2,few,TRBV11-3,CASSLDRKSNYGYTF,TGTGCCAGCAGCTTAGACCGGAAAAGTAACTATGGCTACACCTTC
-,TRBJ1-1,-,TRBV7-2,CASSPNYRGGIYTEAFF,TGTGCCAGCAGTCCGAATTATAGGGGGGGGATTTACACTGAAGCTTTCTTT
TRBD1,TRBJ1-2,-,TRBV7-2,CASSALQGALHYGYTF,TGTGCCAGCAGCGCCCTACAGGGGGCGCTTCACTATGGCTACACCTTC
-,TRBJ1-1,-,TRBV25-1,CASRTVQNTEAFF,TGTGCCAGCAGGACTGTTCAGAACACTGAAGCTTTCTTT
-,TRBJ1-2,many,TRBV3-1,CASSQGPLAGYTF,TGTGCCAGCAGCCAAGGTCCCCTGGCTGGCTACACCTTC
-,TRBJ1-2,-,TRBV20-1,CSAGDPQTGGYGYTF,TGCAGTGCAGGAGACCCTCAGACAGGAGGGTATGGCTACACCTTC
TRBD2,TRBJ2-2,-,TRBV25-1,CASSESGGRGVGEQFF,TGTGCCAGCAGTGAATCGGGAGGGAGAGGGGTTGGGGAGCAGTTTTTT
-,TRBJ1-1,many,TRBV10-3,CAASVRGADTEAFF,TGTGCCGCCAGTGTGCGGGGGGCTGACACTGAAGCTTTCTTT
TRBD1,TRBJ2-5,-,TRBV12-3/TRBV12-4,CASSSRPPGQGWTETQYF,TGTGCCAGCAGTTCGCGACCCCCGGGACAGGGCTGGACAGAGACCCAGTACTTC
-,TRBJ1-1,-,TRBV29-1,CSVAGPGPGSTEAFF,TGCAGCGTTGCGGGTCCGGGACCTGGAAGCACTGAAGCTTTCTTT
TRBD2,TRBJ2-3,-,TRBV20-1,CSARAPGGAGGHTDTQYF,TGCAGTGCTAGGGCCCCCGGGGGAGCGGGGGGACACACAGATACGCAGTATTTT
TRBD1,TRBJ2-6,many,TRBV7-8,CASSLRTGLGANVLTF,TGTGCCAGCAGCTTGAGGACAGGGCTCGGGGCCAACGTCCTGACTTTC
-,TRBJ1-6,-,TRBV9,CASSQDSPGVSPLHF,TGTGCCAGCAGCCAAGATTCCCCAGGGGTTTCACCCCTCCACTTT
-,TRBJ1-1,-,TRBV10-3,CASSYPGRYTEAFF,TGTGCCAGCAGTTACCCGGGACGGTACACTGAAGCTTTCTTT
-,TRBJ2-3,few,TRBV29-1,CSALGVYTDTQYF,TGCAGCGCCCTGGGGGTCTATACAGATACGCAGTATTTT
-,TRBJ1-2,-,TRBV2,CASRFNRASSINYGYTF,TGTGCCAGCAGGTTCAACAGGGCTAGCTCCATTAACTATGGCTACACCTTC
TRBD2,TRBJ2-2,-,TRBV25-1,CASSPSSGDNTGELFF,TGTGCCAGCAGCCCCTCTAGCGGGGACAACACCGGGGAGCTGTTTTTT
-,TRBJ1-6,many,TRBV10-3,CASSIGQSSYNSPLHF,TGTGCCAGCAGTATCGGACAGTCGTCCTATAATTCACCCCTCCACTTT
TRBD2,TRBJ2-5,many,TRBV29-1,CSVRTSGSLSTQYF,TGCAGCGTCCGGACTAGCGGGAGTCTAAGTACCCAGTACTTC
-,TRBJ1-1,many,TRBV29-1,CSVVLRGRGNTEAFF,TGCAGCGTTGTTCTCCGGGGGCGCGGGAACACTGAAGCTTTCTTT
TRBD1,TRBJ1-1,-,TRBV10-3,CASSYSGTGSVYTEAFF,TGTGCCAGCAGTTACTCCGGGACAGGGTCGGTCTACACTGAAGCTTTCTTT